The T cell receptor beta chain under discussion was sequenced for a study of memory CD4+ T cells and cytomegalovirus serostatus. On the study more broadly: Donors were healthy Belgian adults, some 10 CMV seropositive and 20 to 25 seronegative. General observations from the study: Median bootstrapped AUC for CMV status was around 0.96 originally, less than 0.92 US-trained.

The CDR3 length is 15 residues. CDR1 and CDR2 from the germline V gene are MDHEN and SYDVKM. Trimming pared 7 bases from V and 1 base from J, leaving 16 bases between. The sort gate was single viable CD3+CD4+CD8-CD45RO+ cells for memory CD4+ T cells. Total CD4+ T cells were enriched by CD4 positive selection. Authors' data handling: Out-of-frame sequences were removed, leaving around 2,000,000 distinct TCRbeta sequences. Produced via immunoSEQ multiplex PCR; TCRdb's table is partial and in-frame only. V and J calls and clone size are those listed in that table; D and trimming were worked out from the DNA. This table has under 55,000 clones, around 83% appearing once. The count of this clone is one. Its specificity is unknown.

This sequence was found in an adult in good health and CMV-seropositive. Sample: memory CD4+ T cells from blood. The rearrangement uses TRBV28 and TRBJ1-1; D perhaps matches TRBD1 (5 bases). The CDR3 DNA reads TGTGCCAGCAAAAGGGGCGTTATGGCGAACACTGAAGCTTTCTTT. Translation gives CASKRGVMANTEAFF.